This T cell receptor (beta chain) was observed in a study of a mutant IDH1 vaccine in newly diagnosed glioma. Study summary: Vaccination began 4-6 weeks post radiotherapy alone, or with temozolomide cycles.

This CDR3 has 15 residues. V was cut by 3 bases and J by 1 base, with 15 bases left in between. Germline V gene lookup returns CDR1 GTSNPN and CDR2 SVGIG (reference sequence). Time point specified: week 5, during vaccination. Every single dose of the vaccine, 300 ug of mutant IDH1 20-mer peptide, came with topical imiquimod. The table lists this clone with a few counts. Its antigen is unknown. Produced via immunoSEQ multiplex PCR; TCRdb's table is partial and in-frame only. The data show 60,000 or so clones, with under 90% seen just once and 7.4% held by the top ten. The starting material was PBMCs, obtained from a glioma patient whose treatment included an IDH1 peptide vaccine. The receptor was derived from a woman in her 50s with glioma. The chain has TRBV30 and TRBJ1-1; tentative D call: TRBD1 (5 bases). The CDR3 DNA reads TGTGCCTGGAGGGGGGGGAGGGTGTGGAACACTGAAGCTTTCTTT. Amino acid sequence: CAWRGGRVWNTEAFF.